This T cell receptor (beta chain) emerged from a study of blood T cell repertoires in COVID-19 (dated by TCRdb to the early 2020s). With respect to the entire study: The collaborator samples originated in the United States, Italy and Spain and spanned the acute and convalescent phases of COVID-19. The prospective study material was composed of cDNA or gDNA derived from T cells, B-cell-depleted T cells, or PBMCs. Subjects who had been exposed to COVID-19, were actively infected with it, or had recovered from it provided the deeply sampled blood TCRbeta repertoires that made up the dataset. The repertoires were made available in a free public database intended to serve as a resource for research on the immune response to SARS-CoV-2. The samples were drawn from the first 160 participants of the ongoing ImmuneRACE study and from 1,254 subjects provided by 6 global collaborators. Sample metadata almost always included a de-identified subject ID, COVID-19 status, age in years and sex. Where HLA class I and class II types were available, the types were taken from metadata supplied by the sample provider, not from assay-based typing.

The CDR3, cysteine through phenylalanine, is 17 amino acids long. The retained sequence is limited to the CDR3, 51 bases, with the frame set at the first base. The germline V gene specifies KGHDR as CDR1 and SFDVKD as CDR2. V and J are trimmed by 4 bases and 9 bases, and the gene matches miss 14 bases of the junction. As to this clone: The specificity of this receptor is unknown. Within one base of it there is no much larger clone, and no base qualities were kept.

TCRbeta CDR3 regions were amplified from genomic DNA by means of the immunoSEQ Assay, a bias-controlled multiplex PCR. Concerning the study's data processing: Within the assay, amplification of reference gene primers was used to estimate how many nucleated cells each sample contained. To quantify the absolute abundance of each unique TCRbeta CDR3 rearrangement, sequence reads were collapsed and filtered. Productive Simpson clonality was computed per sample as the square root of Simpson's diversity index over productive rearrangements. TCRdb took this table from immuneACCESS and kept in-frame rearrangements with V and J called. Such tables lack part of the clones; where checked against another copy, unresolved V genes explain under half of the gap, and the rest is unexplained. Clonal size and the V and J genes are those of that table, whereas D and trimming came from the DNA. Counted in this sample were under 75,000 clones; around 87% of them appeared once. The ten largest clonotypes hold less than 15% of the sample.

The collaborating institutions used their own protocols to collect whole blood in K2EDTA tubes. Collaborator samples were shipped for TCRbeta analysis as frozen whole blood, isolated PBMCs, or DNA extracted from either sample type. Overall study results and their limits: Clinical and demographic metadata were provided uncurated, with the amount varying by source and participant.

The chain is encoded by TRBV24-1 joined to TRBJ2-1, with 10 middle bases fitting TRBD2. The sample consisted of peripheral blood. The clonotype originates from a man aged 55 to 70 with active COVID-19. The DNA reads as follows: TGTGCCACCAGTGACCCCTCATCTAGCGGGAGAGTATTTGAGCAGTTCTTC. It translates as CATSDPSSSGRVFEQFF.